These 29 T cell receptor beta chains share one sample of origin, sequenced in a study of T-cell reconstitution after alpha-beta-depleted transplantation in children. Molecular barcoding with unique molecular identifiers was used for the TCRbeta library. One entry per CDR3 protein results from TCRdb running MiXCR on the PCR reads. There are over 450,000 distinct CDR3 sequences in the sample; more than 9% occur only once, and approximately 2% lies in the top ten. The source was PBMCs, collected before TCRalphabeta/CD19-depleted stem cell transplant. Receptor source: a child aged 2 to 15 with inherited bone marrow failure, due to receive a stem cell transplant.

In its sample, this clonotype was seen a few times. V usage is TRBV27 and J usage is TRBJ2-3; 10 bases fit TRBD2. CDR3 length equals 20 residues. V lost 0 bases, J lost 2 bases, and 14 bases stayed unmatched. From germline, CDR1 is MNHEY and CDR2 SMNVEV (reference sequence). The CDR3 DNA reads TGTGCCAGCAGTTTATCGAGTTGGCTAGCGGGAGAGAAGGTCACAGATACGCAGTATTTT. It is translated as CASSLSSWLAGEKVTDTQYF.

This clonotype was detected only a few times. V usage is TRBV27 and J usage is TRBJ2-3; D is uncertain. Trimming removed 6 bases from V and 6 bases from J, with 13 bases in between. The germline V gene has CDR1 MNHEY and CDR2 SMNVEV (reference sequence). This CDR3 contains 13 residues. DNA for the CDR3: TGTGCCAGCAGCGGCCCCCCAGCCGATACGCAGTATTTT. Its translation is CASSGPPADTQYF.

This clonotype was picked up a small number of times. The V call is TRBV7-2, the J call TRBJ2-5; the D is unclear. From germline, CDR1 is SGHTA and CDR2 FQGNSA. Trimming took 3 bases from V and 4 from J, leaving 12 bases between them. The CDR3 is 14 residues long. The CDR3 region is CASSFLAPGETQYF. The CDR3 region has the DNA TGTGCCAGCAGCTTTTTAGCCCCTGGAGAGACCCAGTACTTC.

This clonotype came up many times. The V and J genes are TRBV27 and TRBJ1-1, with TRBD1 as a possible D gene (5 bases). Between the trimmed V and J ends, which lost 5 bases and 0 bases, there was a span of 13 bases. The CDR3 runs 15 residues. Looked up from germline, CDR1 is MNHEY and CDR2 is SMNVEV (reference sequence). CDR3: CASSRGPKMNTEAFF. Written as DNA, the CDR3 is TGTGCCAGCAGTCGGGGACCGAAAATGAACACTGAAGCTTTCTTT.

This clonotype has ten or more counts. The CDR3 region has the DNA TGTGCCAGCAGCACCCTGCTTACGGTTCAGCGGGACACCTACGAGCAGTACTTC. The encoded protein is CASSTLLTVQRDTYEQYF. The chain joins TRBV11-2 to TRBJ2-7, with a weak D call TRBD2 (7 bases). From germline, CDR1 is SGHAT and CDR2 FQNNGV. The CDR3 has 18 amino acids. V lost 5 bases to trimming and J lost 2 bases, with 25 bases between them.

This clonotype was seen more than once but under ten times. This chain links TRBV7-9 with TRBJ2-7, with D possibly TRBD1 on 6 matching bases. Per germline, CDR1 SEHNR and CDR2 FQNEAQ (reference sequence). V lost 5 bases to trimming and J lost 2 bases, with 13 bases between them. CDR3 length: 14 amino acids. In nucleotides, the CDR3 is TGTGCCAGCAGCCATGGCGGACAGACCTACGAGCAGTACTTC. Encoded protein: CASSHGGQTYEQYF.

About this clonotype itself: Just one base apart from a much larger clone, this may be a read error. The chain recombines TRBV20-1 with TRBJ1-4; D gene unclear. CDR3 length: 14 residues. The germline gives CDR1 DFQATT, CDR2 SNEGSKA (reference sequence). CDR3 bases: TGCAGTGCTAGAGATCGCCGGGGAGCTGAAAAACCGTTTTTT. This gives the protein CSARDRRGAEKPFF.

This clonotype has a handful of counts. The rearrangement joins TRBV19 to TRBJ2-1; D unclear. This CDR3 has 12 residues. Germline V gives CDR1 LNHDA, CDR2 SQIVND (reference sequence). Trimming removed 4 bases at V and 5 bases at J, with 6 bases between. CDR3 region: CASSNFNNEQFF. CDR3 coding DNA: TGTGCCAGTAGTAATTTTAACAATGAGCAGTTCTTC.

This clonotype was found a few times. J is TRBJ2-3 and V is TRBV6-1, with a weak D call TRBD2 (6 bases). Germline assignment: CDR1 MNHNS and CDR2 SASEGT. V was cut by 3 bases and J by 6 bases, with 16 bases left in between. The CDR3 sequence is 15 residues long. The CDR3 sequence is CASSEEGFRYDTQYF. DNA of the CDR3: TGTGCCAGCAGTGAGGAGGGATTTCGATACGATACGCAGTATTTT.

In this sample, this clonotype turned up many times. This chain joins TRBV9 and TRBJ2-2; D might be TRBD2 (5 bases). Per germline, CDR1 SGDLS and CDR2 YYNGEE. Trimming stripped 1 base from V and 7 bases from J, with 17 bases between. This CDR3 has 16 amino acids. The CDR3 sequence: CASSVTGEVFGGELFF. As DNA, the CDR3 is TGTGCCAGCAGCGTAACCGGGGAAGTCTTCGGCGGGGAGCTGTTTTTT. The full variable domain, rest sourced from reference TRBV9 and TRBJ2-2, is DSGVTQTPKHLITATGQRVTLRCSPRSGDLSVYWYQQSLDQGLQFLIQYYNGEERAKGNILERFSAQQFPDLHSELNLSSLELGDSALYFCASSVTGEVFGGELFFGEGSRLTVL.

Worth noting for this clonotype: This could be a read error, since a much larger clone is one nucleotide away. The rearrangement uses TRBV12-3 or TRBV12-4 and TRBJ2-3; possibly TRBD1 or TRBD2 for D (5 bases each). This CDR3 comprises 15 residues. In DNA form, the CDR3 reads TGTGCCAGCTCCGAGGGGCCTACCTCCACAGATCCGCAGTATTTT. Its protein product is CASSEGPTSTDPQYF.

This clonotype was recorded many times. The chain has TRBV29-1 and TRBJ2-7, with D perhaps TRBD1 (6 bases). The CDR3 runs 12 residues. Looked up from germline, CDR1 is SQVTM and CDR2 is ANQGSEA. The germline V and J ends were trimmed by 4 bases and 2 bases, with 9 bases remaining between them. The CDR3 DNA sequence: TGCAGCGTTGTTGACAGGACCTACGAGCAGTACTTC. Amino acids: CSVVDRTYEQYF.

There are many counts of this clonotype. V and J are TRBV5-1 and TRBJ1-2; D perhaps matches TRBD1 (5 bases). Trimming stripped 1 base from V and 6 bases from J, with 19 bases between. The CDR3 sequence is 16 residues long. Germline lookup yields CDR1 SGHRS and CDR2 YFSETQ. The CDR3: CASSLPSTPGTDGYTF. The DNA of the CDR3 is TGCGCCAGCAGCTTGCCTAGTACTCCGGGGACGGATGGCTACACCTTC.

This clonotype has at least ten counts. This sequence joins TRBV4-3 and TRBJ2-1; TRBD2 is a possible D gene (5 bases). Trimming removed 0 bases at V and 0 bases at J, with 12 bases between. CDR3 length: 17 residues. The germline V gene has CDR1 LGHNA and CDR2 YSLEER. Here the CDR3 reads CASSQEVHTSSYNEQFF. The CDR3 DNA sequence: TGCGCCAGCAGCCAAGAGGTCCACACTAGCTCCTACAATGAGCAGTTCTTC.

A note on this clonotype: A read error may explain this, as a much larger clone is one base away. The chain uses TRBV6-1 and TRBJ2-7; 9 nucleotides match TRBD1. V dropped 7 bases and J dropped 0; count of bases not matched to a gene: 4. Per the germline V gene, CDR1 is MNHNS and CDR2 is SASEGT. The CDR3 extends over 14 amino acids. CDR3 in amino acids: CASIGTGISYEQYF. The CDR3 region has the DNA TGTGCCAGCATCGGGACAGGGATCTCCTACGAGCAGTACTTC.

Many counts were recorded for this clonotype. The chain combines TRBV5-6 with TRBJ1-2; 7 nucleotides align to TRBD1. Trimming removed 6 bases from V and 4 bases from J; junction bases left unmatched: 24. Germline V gives CDR1 SGHDT, CDR2 YYEEEE. The CDR3 is made up of 19 amino acids. In DNA, the CDR3 is TGTGCCAGCAACCATCAGACAGGGACGTTGTTGCCCACCTTCTATGGCTACACCTTC. Its protein product is CASNHQTGTLLPTFYGYTF.

This clonotype was counted at least ten times. The CDR3 nucleotides are TGCGCCAGCAGCCCCGGACAGGGCTCCCAAGAGACCCAGTACTTC. It codes for CASSPGQGSQETQYF. The J gene is TRBJ2-5, the V gene TRBV5-1; 8 bases align to TRBD1. Trimming at V came to 4 bases and at J to 1 base, leaving 6 bases not matched to a gene. The CDR3 totals 15 residues. Germline V gene data show CDR1 as SGHRS and CDR2 as YFSETQ.

The chain is built from TRBV2 and TRBJ2-7; no clear D. The CDR3 is 11 amino acids. Germline CDR1 SNHLY, CDR2 FYNNEI. Trimming cost V 7 bases and J 8 bases, with 12 bases left between them. DNA for the CDR3: TGTGCCAGCACCTCGCGCGAACAGCAGTACTTC. Encoded protein: CASTSREQQYF.

This clonotype was observed a few times. At one of its ends the junction is not consistent with the germline gene, which may arise from a read error. V usage is TRBV12-3 or TRBV12-4 and J usage is TRBJ2-2, with TRBD1 identical over 12 bases. The CDR3 loop spans 19 amino acids. DNA for the CDR3: TGTGCCAGCAGTTTTCGGGACAGGGGGCTAAGGGTGAACCCCGGGGAGCTGTTTTTT. This sequence encodes CASSFRDRGLRVNPGELFF.

This clonotype was seen repeatedly, ten times or more. The chain employs TRBV7-2 and TRBJ2-7, with a tentative D call TRBD2 (5 bases). This CDR3 spans 13 amino acids. Per the germline V gene, CDR1 is SGHTA and CDR2 is FQGNSA. The germline V and J ends were trimmed by 5 bases and 6 bases, with 14 bases remaining between them. The CDR3 protein is CASSRGPMGEQYF. The CDR3 bases are TGTGCCAGCAGCCGAGGGCCGATGGGCGAGCAGTACTTC.

As for this clonotype: This may come from a read error, since a much larger clone is one base off. The chain joins TRBV7-2 to TRBJ2-1; perhaps TRBD2 as D (6 bases). CDR3 length: 15 residues. CDR1 is SGHTA, CDR2 FQGNSA, per germline. The CDR3 protein is CASSPPSATYDEQFF. CDR3 in DNA: TGTGCCAGCAGCCCCCCTAGCGCTACCTACGATGAGCAGTTCTTC.

This clonotype was picked up many times. The chain carries TRBV3-1 and TRBJ1-1; perhaps TRBD1 as D (5 bases). Trimming pared 4 bases from V and 7 bases from J, leaving 10 bases between. The germline V gene has CDR1 LGHDT and CDR2 YNNKEL (reference sequence). The CDR3 runs to 12 residues. The CDR3 nucleotides read TGTGCCAGCAGCCTCGGACAAATTGAAGCTTTCTTT. It specifies CASSLGQIEAFF. Variable domain in full (rest from reference TRBV3-1 and TRBJ1-1): DTAVSQTPKYLVTQMGNDKSIKCEQNLGHDTMYWYKQDSKKFLKIMFSYNNKELIINETVPNRFSPKSPDKAHLNLHINSLELGDSAVYFCASSLGQIEAFFGQGTRLTVV.

This rearrangement joins TRBV5-5 to TRBJ1-5, with D tentatively TRBD1 (6 bases). CDR1 is SGHKS and CDR2 is YYEKEE in the germline V gene (reference sequence). The CDR3 totals 16 residues. The V end lost 0 bases, the J end lost 2 bases, and 12 bases lay between the germline ends. CDR3 in DNA: TGTGCCAGCAGCTTGGGAGCACGACAGGGCAATCAGCCCCAGCATTTT. Translation gives CASSLGARQGNQPQHF.

In its sample, this clonotype was seen many times. The chain links TRBV7-9 to TRBJ1-1; 8 nucleotides match TRBD1. The V gene's germline CDR1 is SEHNR and CDR2 FQNEAQ (reference sequence). Trimming at V came to 1 base and at J to 1 base, leaving 2 bases not matched to a gene. This CDR3 is built from 15 residues. Written as DNA, the CDR3 is TGTGCCAGCAGCTTAGAGGGGACAGGGAACACTGAAGCTTTCTTT. Translation gives CASSLEGTGNTEAFF.

This clonotype came up many times. The genes are TRBV20-1 and TRBJ2-7, with unresolved D. Trimming pared 2 bases from V and 0 bases from J, leaving 11 bases between. Germline V gives CDR1 DFQATT, CDR2 SNEGSKA (reference sequence). The CDR3 covers 14 residues. The CDR3 is CSARYGGGSYEQYF. The CDR3 nucleotides read TGCAGTGCTAGATACGGTGGCGGCTCCTACGAGCAGTACTTC.

To note about this clonotype: A read error may be the cause here, since a much bigger clone is one base away. The rearrangement uses TRBV6-6 and TRBJ1-1, with D perhaps matching TRBD1 (5 bases). This CDR3 is built from 13 residues. Germline V gives CDR1 MNHNY, CDR2 SVGAGI (reference sequence). CDR3: CAGREGTLSEAFF. For the CDR3, the DNA is TGTGCCGGCAGGGAGGGGACCTTGAGTGAAGCTTTCTTT.

In the case of this clonotype: This may come from a read error, since a much larger clone is one base off. V and J are TRBV20-1 and TRBJ2-7; TRBD1 or TRBD2 may be the D gene (6 bases each). This CDR3 comprises 14 residues. V was clipped by 3 bases and J by 6 bases, with 18 bases between them. Germline V gives CDR1 DFQATT, CDR2 SNEGSKA (reference sequence). CDR3 sequence: CSASSASAGVEQYF. The DNA of the CDR3 is TGCAGTGCTAGTTCGGCTAGCGCAGGGGTCGAGCAGTACTTC.

This clonotype was detected many times. V is TRBV7-2 and J is TRBJ1-2; 12 bases fit TRBD1. The CDR3 runs 14 residues. The junction had 2 bases not matched to a gene; V was cut back by 2 bases and J by 7 bases. CDR1 SGHTA and CDR2 FQGNSA come from the germline V gene. The CDR3 nucleotides read TGTGCCAGCAGCTTATGGGACAGGGGGCTTGGCTACACCTTC. Translated: CASSLWDRGLGYTF.

This clonotype has more than one count but fewer than ten. The CDR3 spells CASSRLAGEDNEQFF. In DNA, the CDR3 is TGTGCCAGCAGTCGCCTAGCGGGAGAGGACAATGAGCAGTTCTTC. The chain is built from TRBV6-1 and TRBJ2-1, with 10 bases fitting TRBD2. With 5 bases clipped from V and 5 bases from J, the junction kept 6 bases outside the gene matches. Germline V gene data show CDR1 as MNHNS and CDR2 as SASEGT. The CDR3 spans 15 residues.